This TCR beta chain was profiled in a study of shared clonotypes between healthy human individuals. At a deep level, the assay was run. The repertoire was sequenced with immunoSEQ multiplex PCR; TCRdb's copy has only in-frame clones and lacks some. The table records under 2,000,000 clones, approximately 94% of them present only once. The naive CD8 fraction comprised CD45RO-negative cells positively selected for CCR7 and excluded terminally differentiated effector memory CD45RA+ cells. The CDR3 totals 12 residues. Trimming removed 9 bases at V and 5 bases at J, with 14 bases between. Germline-derived CDR1 and CDR2 are SGHTS and YDEGEE.

The sequenced sample was naive CD8+ T cells sorted from blood. The gene calls are TRBV5-8 and TRBJ2-5, with D unresolved. The receptor's source is a man between 18 and 35 years old in good health. This chain's CDR3 is CATPTTTETQYF. In DNA form, the CDR3 reads TGTGCCACCCCGACAACGACGGAGACCCAGTACTTC.